What follows are 30 T cell receptor beta chains derived from one specimen sequenced in a study of cytomegalovirus exposure and HLA in healthy donors. 60 Vbeta and 13 Jbeta primers were used in PCR. The table came from immunoSEQ multiplex PCR; TCRdb's copy has only in-frame clones and leaves some out. This repertoire shows tens of thousands of clones, 44% found once; its top ten account for just under 2%. Sequenced: PBMCs. The receptor source for this set is a woman between 50 and 59 years old in good health and CMV-seronegative.

This clone was seen only a few times. The chain recombines TRBV5-1 with TRBJ2-7; D unresolved. The germline V gene encodes CDR1 SGHRS and CDR2 YFSETQ. The V end lost 2 bases, the J end lost 6 bases, and 6 bases lay between the germline ends. The CDR3 length is 11 residues. The CDR3 nucleotides are TGCGCCAGCAGCTTCATCGGCGAGCAGTACTTC. It yields the protein CASSFIGEQYF.

This clone was observed a handful of times. The V and J genes are TRBV21-1 and TRBJ2-2; the table's D call TRBD1 went unverified against the DNA. TRBV21-1 is deemed a pseudogene. The CDR3 length is 18 residues. CDR3 amino acids: CASSKIAGWWVGTGELFF. The CDR3, as DNA: TGTGCCAGCAGCAAAATAGCAGGGTGGTGGGTAGGCACCGGGGAGCTGTTTTTT.

As to this clone: The identical CDR3 is also encoded by other nucleotide sequences in the sample. This rearrangement joins TRBV7-9 to TRBJ2-3, with D perhaps matching TRBD2 (5 bases). The length of the CDR3 is 12 residues. V gave up 5 bases and J gave up 6 bases, with 9 bases separating them. CDR1 SEHNR and CDR2 FQNEAQ come from the germline V gene (reference sequence). CDR3 coding DNA: TGTGCCAGCAGCCCACTAGGGGATACGCAGTATTTT. It is translated as CASSPLGDTQYF.

The chain employs TRBV30 and TRBJ2-2; D is uncertain. This CDR3 comprises 12 residues. Germline V CDR1 and CDR2: GTSNPN, SVGIG (reference sequence). The V and J ends lost 0 bases and 7 bases respectively, with 6 bases between them. In DNA, the CDR3 is TGTGCCTGGAGTGTTGTCGGCGGGGAGCTGTTTTTT. This codes for CAWSVVGGELFF.

This sequence joins TRBV4-2 and TRBJ2-7; 16 nucleotides agree with TRBD2. The CDR3 totals 19 residues. Germline-derived CDR1 and CDR2 are LGHNA and YNFKEQ. V lost 5 bases and J lost 2; bases outside the gene matches: 12. CDR3 sequence reads: CASSRNFGTSGGATYEQYF. DNA of the CDR3: TGTGCCAGCAGCAGAAATTTCGGGACTAGCGGGGGGGCCACCTACGAGCAGTACTTC.

The chain combines TRBV2 with TRBJ2-7; 10 bases are shared with TRBD1. Germline CDR1 SNHLY, CDR2 FYNNEI. The CDR3 has 15 residues. After removal of 1 base from V and 2 bases from J, the junction contained 2 bases not matched to a gene. CDR3 sequence reads: CASSEGDRGPYEQYF. CDR3 coding DNA: TGTGCCAGCAGTGAAGGCGACAGGGGGCCCTACGAGCAGTACTTC.

The chain links TRBV9 to TRBJ2-3; D is unresolved. The CDR3 loop spans 15 amino acids. Germline V lookup: CDR1 SGDLS, CDR2 YYNGEE. V was cut by 4 bases and J by 7 bases, with 19 bases left in between. The CDR3 loop reads CASSPRGLDPNTQYF. The CDR3 region has the DNA TGTGCCAGCAGCCCCCGAGGCCTAGACCCAAATACGCAGTATTTT.

J is TRBJ1-5 and V is TRBV7-9, with a possible D match to TRBD1 (5 bases). Germline V gene sequence: CDR1 SEHNR, CDR2 FQNEAQ (reference sequence). V lost 5 bases, J lost 11 bases, and 16 bases lay in between. The length of the CDR3 is 13 residues. The CDR3 reads CASSPEQTAAQHF. Written as DNA, the CDR3 is TGTGCCAGCAGCCCAGAGCAGACAGCCGCCCAGCATTTT.

The chain carries TRBV11-3 and TRBJ2-1; D is uncertain. Germline V gene data show CDR1 as SGHNT and CDR2 as YENEEA. This CDR3 is 13 amino acids long. Trimming stripped 4 bases from V and 5 bases from J, with 9 bases between. Written as DNA, the CDR3 is TGTGCCAGCAGCTCGCGACGGGACAATGAGCAGTTCTTC. Residues: CASSSRRDNEQFF.

The V and J genes are TRBV7-8 and TRBJ2-2, with D hard to call. Per germline, CDR1 SGHVS and CDR2 FQNEAQ. The length of the CDR3 is 16 residues. The V end lost 3 bases, the J end lost 2 bases, and 13 bases lay between the germline ends. CDR3 sequence reads: CASSFALSVNTGELFF. The CDR3 DNA reads as TGTGCCAGCAGCTTTGCACTGTCCGTTAACACCGGGGAGCTGTTTTTT.

The chain combines TRBV21-1 with TRBJ1-5; the D call of TRBD1 is as the table states it, not checked on the DNA. TRBV21-1 is a listed pseudogene. The CDR3 covers 18 residues. The CDR3 reads CASSSGTGPPNGSGTQHF. For the CDR3, the DNA is TGTGCCAGCAGCAGTGGGACAGGACCGCCAAACGGATCAGGCACCCAGCATTTT.

The V and J genes are TRBV11-1 and TRBJ1-1; 7 nucleotides match TRBD1. The germline V gene encodes CDR1 SGHAT and CDR2 FQDESV (reference sequence). The CDR3 runs to 14 residues. Unmatched junction bases numbered 11, after V lost 5 bases and J lost 8 bases. The CDR3 region has the DNA TGTGCCAGCAGCCCGAATGGCCCGGGACAGGAAGCTTTCTTT. Translation gives CASSPNGPGQEAFF.

This clone was detected only a few times. The CDR3 DNA sequence: TGTGCCAGCAGCTTTCTAGGGACAGGCGACGAGCAGTACTTC. Translated, it gives CASSFLGTGDEQYF. The rearrangement uses TRBV7-3 and TRBJ2-7; 8 bases line up with TRBD1. V lost 3 bases to trimming and J lost 5 bases; unmatched junction nucleotides: 6. This CDR3 is built from 14 residues. Germline CDR1 reads SGHTA; CDR2 reads FQGTGA.

This rearrangement joins TRBV18 to TRBJ1-4, with TRBD1 matching over 8 bases. From germline, CDR1 is KGHSH and CDR2 LQKENI. J was trimmed by 8 bases and V by 3 bases; bases with no gene match: 14. The CDR3 has 17 amino acids. The chain's CDR3 is CASSPRTYQGATEKLFF. The CDR3 DNA follows: TGTGCCAGCTCACCCCGAACATATCAGGGGGCAACGGAAAAACTGTTTTTT.

This clone was picked up a small number of times. J is TRBJ2-7 and V is TRBV2; 9 nucleotides match TRBD1. Germline V CDR1 and CDR2: SNHLY, FYNNEI. This CDR3 spans 13 amino acids. Trimming removed 9 bases from V and 2 bases from J; junction bases left unmatched: 5. The CDR3 coding sequence is TGTGCCAGTTCGACAGGGGGGACCTACGAGCAGTACTTC. Translation: CASSTGGTYEQYF. The complete variable domain, with remaining parts taken from reference TRBV2 and TRBJ2-7, reads EPEVTQTPSHQVTQMGQEVILRCVPISNHLYFYWYRQILGQKVEFLVSFYNNEISEKSEIFDDQFSVERPDGSNFTLKIRSTKLEDSAMYFCASSTGGTYEQYFGPGTRLTVT.

The rearrangement joins TRBV6-4 to TRBJ2-3, with TRBD2 matching over 10 bases. The CDR3 has 15 amino acids. With 5 bases clipped from V and 0 bases from J, the junction kept 2 bases outside the gene matches. Germline V CDR1 and CDR2: MRHNA, SNTAGT. The CDR3 DNA follows: TGTGCCAGCAGTCCTAGCGGGGGTAGCACAGATACGCAGTATTTT. Protein: CASSPSGGSTDTQYF.

The chain recombines TRBV9 with TRBJ2-2; no reliable D call. The CDR3 covers 16 residues. The germline V gene encodes CDR1 SGDLS and CDR2 YYNGEE. Trimming removed 0 bases at V and 8 bases at J, with 17 bases between. The CDR3 reads CASSVGAGFGPGELFF. CDR3 nucleotides: TGTGCCAGCAGCGTAGGGGCAGGCTTCGGTCCTGGGGAGCTGTTTTTT.

This clone showed up just a few times. The chain uses TRBV12-1 and TRBJ1-2; the D call of TRBD1 is as the table states it, not checked on the DNA. TRBV12-1 is listed as a pseudogene. This CDR3 has 18 amino acids. The CDR3 bases are TGTGCCAGCAGCCCCAGGGACAGAGATCTCAAGGGGGTTGTGGGCTACACCTTC. Its protein product is CASSPRDRDLKGVVGYTF.

V and J are TRBV11-2 and TRBJ2-2, with 12 bases matching TRBD2. V dropped 1 base and J dropped 3; count of bases not matched to a gene: 9. Germline CDR1 SGHAT, CDR2 FQNNGV. CDR3 length: 19 amino acids. The CDR3 DNA sequence: TGTGCCAGCAGCTTAGGGGGGCTAGCGGGGGGGTATTACACCGGGGAGCTGTTTTTT. Amino acids: CASSLGGLAGGYYTGELFF.

A note on this clone: The identical CDR3 is also encoded by other nucleotide sequences in the sample. The genes are TRBV18 and TRBJ2-7; 7 bases fit TRBD1. This CDR3 region has 16 residues. With V trimmed by 3 bases and J by 4 bases, 12 bases remained unmatched. Per germline, CDR1 KGHSH and CDR2 LQKENI. The CDR3 region is CASSPAVDRAGYEQYF. Written as DNA, the CDR3 is TGTGCCAGCTCACCCGCCGTAGACAGGGCAGGGTACGAGCAGTACTTC.

The V and J genes are TRBV11-2 and TRBJ2-7; 7 nucleotides align to TRBD1. Germline assignment: CDR1 SGHAT and CDR2 FQNNGV. Germline trimming cut 3 bases from V and 2 bases from J; bases unmatched to any gene: 4. The CDR3 loop spans 14 amino acids. The CDR3 region is CASSLTGRPYEQYF. CDR3 nucleotides: TGTGCCAGCAGCTTGACAGGGCGCCCCTACGAGCAGTACTTC.

A few counts support this clone. The rearrangement links TRBV5-1 to TRBJ2-3; the match to TRBD2 covers 7 bases. Germline loops: CDR1 SGHRS, CDR2 YFSETQ. Trimming cost V 0 bases and J 5 bases; bases outside gene matches: 12. The CDR3 runs 17 residues. CDR3 loop: CASSLAGRMLLVDTQYF. CDR3 DNA: TGCGCCAGCAGCTTGGCCGGGAGGATGCTCCTGGTAGATACGCAGTATTTT.

This clone was detected only a few times. V and J are TRBV30 and TRBJ1-1; D remains ambiguous. Trimming took 0 bases from V and 2 from J, leaving 7 bases between them. This CDR3 comprises 13 residues. Germline V gives CDR1 GTSNPN, CDR2 SVGIG (reference sequence). CDR3 DNA: TGTGCCTGGAGTGTACGGGGTAACACTGAAGCTTTCTTT. Translating it yields CAWSVRGNTEAFF.

The chain recombines TRBV28 with TRBJ2-7; D gene ambiguous. V gave up 5 bases and J gave up 4 bases, with 12 bases separating them. CDR3 size: 13 residues. The germline CDR1 and CDR2 sequences are MDHEN and SYDVKM. CDR3 coding DNA: TGTGCCAGCAGTCCCTTTGAGAGGTACGAGCAGTACTTC. Its translation: CASSPFERYEQYF.

The J gene is TRBJ2-7, the V gene TRBV28; D perhaps matches TRBD1 (6 bases). The CDR3 consists of 15 residues. Trimming pared 3 bases from V and 0 bases from J, leaving 12 bases between. From germline, CDR1 is MDHEN and CDR2 SYDVKM. CDR3 sequence reads: CASSFLQGGSYEQYF. CDR3 nucleotides: TGTGCCAGCAGTTTCTTACAGGGCGGCTCCTACGAGCAGTACTTC.

The rearrangement links TRBV30 to TRBJ1-3; D possibly corresponds to TRBD1 (5 bases). V lost 3 bases to trimming and J lost 0 bases, with 15 bases between them. Germline CDR1 reads GTSNPN; CDR2 reads SVGIG (reference sequence). The CDR3 has 16 residues. The CDR3 spells CAWRGGTFRSGNTIYF. CDR3 bases: TGTGCCTGGAGGGGAGGGACTTTCCGCTCTGGAAACACCATATATTTT.

The chain links TRBV11-1 to TRBJ2-1; 8 bases are shared with TRBD1. The germline gives CDR1 SGHAT, CDR2 FQDESV (reference sequence). CDR3 length equals 15 residues. With 1 base clipped from V and 5 bases from J, the junction kept 4 bases outside the gene matches. The CDR3 DNA follows: TGTGCCAGCAGCTTAGGGACAGGGAGAAACAATGAGCAGTTCTTC. Amino acids: CASSLGTGRNNEQFF.

This clone was seen only a few times. The V gene is TRBV18, the J gene TRBJ2-1; D is unclear. CDR1 and CDR2 (germline): KGHSH, LQKENI. Trimming shortened V by 5 bases and J by 4 bases, and 15 bases separated the two germline ends. The CDR3 loop spans 15 amino acids. The CDR3 nucleotides read TGTGCCAGCTCAAACAGCCCGTTTAGTTACAATGAGCAGTTCTTC. Its translation: CASSNSPFSYNEQFF. Looking up the rest from reference TRBV18 and TRBJ2-1 gives the full variable domain: NAGVMQNPRHLVRRRGQEARLRCSPMKGHSHVYWYRQLPEEGLKFMVYLQKENIIDESGMPKERFSAEFPKEGPSILRIQQVVRGDSAAYFCASSNSPFSYNEQFFGPGTRLTVL.

The rearrangement uses TRBV27 and TRBJ2-7; 10 bases are a match to TRBD2. CDR1 is MNHEY, CDR2 SMNVEV, per germline (reference sequence). V shed 5 bases, J shed 2 bases, and the junction held 6 bases outside the gene matches. The CDR3 is made up of 15 amino acids. The CDR3 sequence is CASSQRAGGPYEQYF. In DNA form, the CDR3 reads TGTGCCAGCAGTCAGCGAGCGGGGGGGCCCTACGAGCAGTACTTC.

V is TRBV5-1 and J is TRBJ2-5, with 7 bases aligning to TRBD1. Trimming at V came to 0 bases and at J to 2 bases, leaving 13 bases not matched to a gene. Looked up from germline, CDR1 is SGHRS and CDR2 is YFSETQ. This CDR3 comprises 18 residues. CDR3 sequence: CASSLGVTGASAQETQYF. The CDR3 DNA reads TGCGCCAGCAGCTTGGGTGTTACAGGGGCATCAGCACAAGAGACCCAGTACTTC.